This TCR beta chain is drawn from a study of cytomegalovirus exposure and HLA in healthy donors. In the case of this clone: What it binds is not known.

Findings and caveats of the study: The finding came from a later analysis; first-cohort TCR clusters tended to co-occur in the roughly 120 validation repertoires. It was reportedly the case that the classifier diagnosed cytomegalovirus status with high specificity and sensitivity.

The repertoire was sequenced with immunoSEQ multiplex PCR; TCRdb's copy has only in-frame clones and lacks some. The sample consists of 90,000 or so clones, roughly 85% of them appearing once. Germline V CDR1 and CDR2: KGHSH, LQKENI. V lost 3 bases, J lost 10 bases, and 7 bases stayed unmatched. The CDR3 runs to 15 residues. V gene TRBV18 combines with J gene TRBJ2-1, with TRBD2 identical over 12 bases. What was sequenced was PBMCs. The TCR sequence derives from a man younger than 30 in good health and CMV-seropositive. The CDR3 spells CASSPIPSGRGEQFF. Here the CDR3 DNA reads TGTGCCAGCTCACCCATCCCTAGCGGGAGGGGGGAGCAGTTCTTC.